A single sample is the source of the 11 T cell receptor beta chains below, sequenced in a study of T cell responses to AZD1222 COVID-19 vaccine. Sequencing used immunoSEQ multiplex PCR; TCRdb keeps in-frame clones, though not all of them. The table lists 110,000 or so clones, approximately 90% of them singletons, with 4% to 5% in the top ten. Sequencing used peripheral blood, obtained 28 days after the second dose of the MenACWY control vaccine. The receptors originated from an adult who received the MenACWY meningococcal vaccine as a control.

This clone was seen more than once but under ten times. This chain uses TRBV12-3 or TRBV12-4 with TRBJ1-3; D gene ambiguous. The CDR3 runs to 11 residues. V lost 7 bases and J lost 0, with 1 base in between. The CDR3 is CASNSGNTIYF. The CDR3 region has the DNA TGTGCCAGCAACTCTGGAAACACCATATATTTT.

The CDR3 DNA is TGCGCCAGCAGCTTCTGGACAGGGGCGCACGAGCAGTACGTC. It codes for CASSFWTGAHEQYV. The chain couples TRBV5-1 to TRBJ2-7; 9 bases match TRBD1. The CDR3 has 14 residues. V lost 2 bases, J lost 5 bases, and 5 bases stayed unmatched. In germline, CDR1 is SGHRS, CDR2 YFSETQ.

This chain joins TRBV18 and TRBJ1-1; D is undetermined. Germline CDR1 KGHSH, CDR2 LQKENI. This CDR3 is 11 amino acids long. V gave up 3 bases and J gave up 3 bases, with 2 bases separating them. The CDR3 coding sequence is TGTGCCAGCTCACCGGACACTGAAGCTTTCTTT. This encodes CASSPDTEAFF.

The rearrangement joins TRBV30 to TRBJ2-3, with a possible D match to TRBD1 (7 bases). Deletions cut 5 bases from V and 2 bases from J, with 14 bases between. This CDR3 has 14 residues. The germline V gene encodes CDR1 GTSNPN and CDR2 SVGIG (reference sequence). This CDR3 is CAWRQGGDTDTQYF. The CDR3 coding sequence is TGTGCCTGGCGACAGGGCGGGGACACAGATACGCAGTATTTT.

This chain uses TRBV5-1 with TRBJ2-3; 7 bases fit TRBD2. V lost 0 bases and J lost 6; bases outside the gene matches: 4. Germline CDR1 reads SGHRS; CDR2 reads YFSETQ. The CDR3 runs 14 residues. CDR3 residues: CASSLDRGGDTQYF. CDR3 in DNA: TGCGCCAGCAGCTTGGACCGGGGAGGGGATACGCAGTATTTT. Looking up the rest from reference TRBV5-1 and TRBJ2-3 gives the full variable domain: KAGVTQTPRYLIKTRGQQVTLSCSPISGHRSVSWYQQTPGQGLQFLFEYFSETQRNKGNFPGRFSGRQFSNSRSEMNVSTLELGDSALYLCASSLDRGGDTQYFGPGTRLTVL.

This clone showed up just once. The chain joins TRBV4-2 to TRBJ2-1; TRBD2 matches 11 bases. Germline-derived CDR1 and CDR2 are LGHNA and YNFKEQ. With V trimmed by 1 base and J by 8 bases, 13 bases remained unmatched. The CDR3 runs to 18 residues. Here the CDR3 DNA reads TGTGCCAGCAGCCAAGGCGTCTCTGGGCTAGCGGGAGGCGATGAGCAGTTCTTC. Amino acids: CASSQGVSGLAGGDEQFF.

The CDR3 protein is CASSTRLTSNQPQHF. The CDR3 nucleotides are TGTGCCAGCAGTACCCGACTGACTAGCAATCAGCCCCAGCATTTT. V and J are TRBV6-2 or TRBV6-3 and TRBJ1-5, with D uncertain. V was cut by 5 bases and J by 0 bases, with 11 bases left in between. The CDR3 is 15 residues long. From germline, CDR1 is MNHEY and CDR2 SVGEGT.

The rearrangement uses TRBV28 and TRBJ1-1, with D perhaps matching TRBD1 (6 bases). The CDR3 runs to 16 residues. Germline CDR1 and CDR2: MDHEN and SYDVKM. Trimming shortened V by 8 bases and J by 5 bases, and 24 bases separated the two germline ends. This CDR3 reads CASGGHLYRGGTEAFF. For the CDR3, the DNA is TGTGCCAGCGGGGGACATCTTTATAGGGGAGGGACTGAAGCTTTCTTT.

A few counts support this clone. The V and J genes are TRBV27 and TRBJ2-7, with 7 bases aligning to TRBD1. The germline V gene encodes CDR1 MNHEY and CDR2 SMNVEV (reference sequence). With 0 bases clipped from V and 3 bases from J, the junction kept 8 bases outside the gene matches. This CDR3 has 16 residues. The CDR3 DNA is TGTGCCAGCAGTTTATCAACAGGGGCTCTTCTCTACGAGCAGTACTTC. Translating it yields CASSLSTGALLYEQYF.

V gene TRBV6-5 combines with J gene TRBJ2-1, with a tentative D call TRBD2 (5 bases). The V gene's germline CDR1 is MNHEY and CDR2 SVGAGI. With 8 bases removed from V and 0 bases from J, the gap between germline ends came to 11 bases. The CDR3 is 14 amino acids. This CDR3 is CASRRAVSYNEQFF. CDR3 nucleotide sequence: TGTGCCAGCCGGCGGGCCGTCTCCTACAATGAGCAGTTCTTC.

The chain recombines TRBV7-8 with TRBJ1-1, with D perhaps TRBD1 (6 bases). The CDR3 totals 14 residues. CDR1 is SGHVS and CDR2 is FQNEAQ in the germline V gene. Trimming left V 5 bases short and J 6 bases short, with 16 bases between. Here the CDR3 DNA reads TGTGCCAGCAGCCCCAGGGAGGGGACATCTGAAGCTTTCTTT. It encodes CASSPREGTSEAFF.